A single sample is the source of the 21 T cell receptor beta chains below, sequenced in a study of cytomegalovirus exposure and HLA in healthy donors. The primer mix had 60 Vbeta and 13 Jbeta primers. Measured with immunoSEQ multiplex PCR; TCRdb has only the in-frame clones, and not every one. Altogether fewer than 150,000 clones are present, roughly 85% being singletons, with the ten largest covering 6.7%. The sequencing sample was made of PBMCs. The receptors were gathered from a woman between 25 and 40 years old in good health and CMV-seropositive.

This chain connects TRBV2 to TRBJ2-1; TRBD1 agrees at 7 bases. The CDR3 runs to 13 residues. In germline, CDR1 is SNHLY, CDR2 FYNNEI. V was pared by 1 base and J by 13 bases, with 7 bases of the junction left unmatched. The CDR3 DNA follows: TGTGCCAGCAGTGAAGTGCCGGGACAGCACCAGTTCTTC. Its protein is CASSEVPGQHQFF.

This clone was counted once. J is TRBJ2-1 and V is TRBV28; TRBD1 matches at 12 bases. Per germline, CDR1 MDHEN and CDR2 SYDVKM. V shed 6 bases, J shed 3 bases, and the junction held 6 bases outside the gene matches. The CDR3 runs to 16 residues. CDR3 sequence: CASRGQGAEGYNEQFF. The DNA of the CDR3 is TGTGCCAGCAGGGGACAGGGGGCTGAGGGCTACAATGAGCAGTTCTTC.

This chain connects TRBV18 to TRBJ1-3; D not resolved. V lost 5 bases and J lost 8, with 7 bases in between. This CDR3 has 11 amino acids. Per germline, CDR1 KGHSH and CDR2 LQKENI. The CDR3 loop is CASSTSDTIYF. The DNA for the CDR3 is TGTGCCAGCTCAACGTCGGACACCATATATTTT.

The chain combines TRBV29-1 with TRBJ1-6; D possibly corresponds to TRBD1 (5 bases). The germline V gene encodes CDR1 SQVTM and CDR2 ANQGSEA. The ends were cut back, 5 bases at V and 10 bases at J, with 15 bases in the middle. The CDR3 loop spans 13 amino acids. As DNA, the CDR3 is TGCAGCGTTCAGTTCGGGGGGGAATCACCCCTCCACTTT. Amino acid sequence: CSVQFGGESPLHF.

The chain links TRBV10-2 to TRBJ2-7; 9 positions match TRBD1. From germline, CDR1 is WSHSY and CDR2 SAAADI. The CDR3 contains 16 residues. Unmatched junction bases numbered 10, after V lost 1 base and J lost 6 bases. The CDR3 DNA sequence: TGCGCCAGCAGTGAGTGGGGGGGACAGGGCGTTGGCGAGCAGTACTTC. The encoded protein is CASSEWGGQGVGEQYF.

This chain joins TRBV9 and TRBJ2-2, with no clear D. From germline, CDR1 is SGDLS and CDR2 YYNGEE. Trimming left V 0 bases short and J 4 bases short, with 10 bases between. The CDR3 sequence is 15 residues long. The CDR3 DNA reads TGTGCCAGCAGCGTAGCCGTAGTACCCACCGGGGAGCTGTTTTTT. Translating it yields CASSVAVVPTGELFF. Filled out from reference TRBV9 and TRBJ2-2, the complete variable domain reads DSGVTQTPKHLITATGQRVTLRCSPRSGDLSVYWYQQSLDQGLQFLIQYYNGEERAKGNILERFSAQQFPDLHSELNLSSLELGDSALYFCASSVAVVPTGELFFGEGSRLTVL.

The chain has TRBV6-1 and TRBJ2-5; the D gene is possibly TRBD2 (6 bases). V lost 4 bases and J 3 bases, leaving 6 bases between the germline ends. Germline V gives CDR1 MNHNS, CDR2 SASEGT. The CDR3 contains 12 residues. DNA for the CDR3: TGTGCCAGCAGTGGACTAGAAGAGACCCAGTACTTC. Translation: CASSGLEETQYF.

This clone has just one count. CDR3 sequence reads: CASSIRGQETQYF. In DNA, the CDR3 is TGTGCCAGCAGCATCAGGGGCCAAGAGACCCAGTACTTC. V gene TRBV9 combines with J gene TRBJ2-5; weak D call: TRBD1 (6 bases). CDR1 is SGDLS and CDR2 is YYNGEE in the germline V gene. Trimming left V 4 bases short and J 1 base short, with 8 bases between. CDR3 length: 13 residues.

The chain uses TRBV9 and TRBJ2-2, with D possibly matching TRBD2 (7 bases). Trimming took 1 base from V and 4 from J, leaving 14 bases between them. The CDR3 contains 16 residues. Germline V gives CDR1 SGDLS, CDR2 YYNGEE. The CDR3 DNA reads TGTGCCAGCAGCGTACCGGCGGGGGCGGGCACCGGGGAGCTGTTTTTT. This translates into CASSVPAGAGTGELFF.

This clone was observed a handful of times. The V call is TRBV6-5, the J call TRBJ2-5; no firm D call. The tail of the sequence fits TRBJ2-7 better, so the J call may be wrong. This CDR3 contains 15 residues. Germline V gives CDR1 MNHEY, CDR2 SVGAGI. The CDR3 sequence is CASSYTSGVSYEQYF. CDR3 sequence (DNA): TGTGCCAGCAGTTACACTTCAGGTGTATCCTACGAGCAGTACTTC.

The chain carries TRBV28 and TRBJ2-7, with D perhaps matching TRBD1 (6 bases). Trimming took 6 bases from V and 6 from J, leaving 12 bases between them. Germline V gene sequence: CDR1 MDHEN, CDR2 SYDVKM. The CDR3 contains 12 residues. CDR3 nucleotides: TGTGCCAGCAGCCCAGGGGCAAGCGAGCAGTACTTC. Amino acids: CASSPGASEQYF.

This chain links TRBV7-9 with TRBJ2-1, with 11 bases that match TRBD2. This CDR3 has 15 amino acids. CDR1 and CDR2 from the germline V gene are SEHNR and FQNEAQ (reference sequence). V lost 3 bases to trimming and J lost 9 bases; unmatched junction nucleotides: 7. CDR3 bases: TGTGCCAGCAGCTTTTCTGCTAGCGGGAGGTTTGAGCAGTTCTTC. Translation: CASSFSASGRFEQFF.

Written as DNA, the CDR3 is TGCGCCAGCAGCTTGGCCGGACAGGGGCCCTACGAGCAGTACTTC. Its translation: CASSLAGQGPYEQYF. The rearrangement uses TRBV5-1 and TRBJ2-7, with 9 bases fitting TRBD1. V shed 0 bases, J shed 2 bases, and the junction held 3 bases outside the gene matches. This CDR3 contains 15 residues. The germline V gene encodes CDR1 SGHRS and CDR2 YFSETQ.

This clone was counted a single time. This sequence joins TRBV7-2 and TRBJ1-2, with D hard to call. V was trimmed by 4 bases and J by 8 bases, leaving 14 bases between them. Per germline, CDR1 SGHTA and CDR2 FQGNSA. The CDR3 length is 13 residues. The DNA for the CDR3 is TGTGCCAGCAGCTCCCTTTCAAGAGGGGGCTACACCTTC. Protein: CASSSLSRGGYTF.

The chain couples TRBV2 to TRBJ1-5; D possibly corresponds to TRBD1 (5 bases). The CDR3 is made up of 14 amino acids. V was shortened by 7 bases and J by 0 bases, with 10 bases between the two germline ends. Germline V lookup: CDR1 SNHLY, CDR2 FYNNEI. DNA of the CDR3: TGTGCCAGCAACCGACAGTATAGCAATCAGCCCCAGCATTTT. It yields the protein CASNRQYSNQPQHF.

The genes are TRBV28 and TRBJ2-1; TRBD2 matches at 7 bases. The trim removed 5 bases at V and 10 bases at J, leaving 11 bases unmatched. Per germline, CDR1 MDHEN and CDR2 SYDVKM. The CDR3 is 14 amino acids. Here the CDR3 DNA reads TGTGCCAGCAGTCCGGGGACTACTTTACGGGAGCAGTTCTTC. Protein: CASSPGTTLREQFF.

The chain employs TRBV2 and TRBJ1-4; tentative D call: TRBD1 (5 bases). There are 13 residues in the CDR3. V gave up 8 bases and J gave up 5 bases, with 12 bases separating them. The germline CDR1 and CDR2 sequences are SNHLY and FYNNEI. CDR3 sequence (DNA): TGTGCCAGCGGGGGGGTAGAGAATGAAAAACTGTTTTTT. Its translation: CASGGVENEKLFF.

The V gene is TRBV5-1, the J gene TRBJ2-1, with TRBD2 identical over 13 bases. CDR3 length equals 16 residues. Germline CDR1 reads SGHRS; CDR2 reads YFSETQ. After removal of 3 bases from V and 7 bases from J, the junction contained 7 bases not matched to a gene. In DNA, the CDR3 is TGCGCCAGCAGCTCCGGACTAGCGGGAGTTAGGAATGAGCAGTTCTTC. It yields the protein CASSSGLAGVRNEQFF.

The rearrangement links TRBV6-5 to TRBJ2-5, with 7 bases that match TRBD1. Near its end, the DNA agrees better with TRBJ2-7, so the J call may be wrong. The CDR3 has 14 amino acids. CDR1 is MNHEY and CDR2 is SVGAGI in the germline V gene. The CDR3: CASSYTDRYYEQYF. The CDR3 DNA reads TGTGCCAGCAGTTACACGGACAGGTATTACGAGCAGTACTTC.

This rearrangement joins TRBV9 to TRBJ2-5, with D maybe TRBD2 (6 bases). Trimming left V 0 bases short and J 5 bases short, with 17 bases between. The CDR3 is 16 amino acids. Germline V CDR1 and CDR2: SGDLS, YYNGEE. The CDR3 reads CASSVGGTPLRETQYF. The CDR3 DNA reads TGTGCCAGCAGCGTAGGCGGGACCCCACTCAGGGAGACCCAGTACTTC.

J is TRBJ2-3 and V is TRBV29-1; 12 nucleotides align to TRBD2. J was trimmed by 1 base and V by 7 bases; bases with no gene match: 12. CDR1 is SQVTM and CDR2 is ANQGSEA in the germline V gene. This CDR3 region has 17 residues. This CDR3 is CSAPGLAGCFRTDTQYF. CDR3 DNA: TGCAGCGCCCCAGGACTAGCGGGGTGTTTTCGCACAGATACGCAGTATTTT.